This section outlines one T cell receptor (beta chain) sequence together with its context. Treatment described: some 20 received Ad26.COV2.S at low or high dose, single or two shots; roughly 5 received placebo; per-sample allocation not given. Day 63 after the first injection of vaccine or placebo was the sampling time. Recruitment in Boston yielded a donor of adult age, 18-55 years. Wuhan-strain spike was delivered by a replication-incompetent Ad26 vector. The sample is drawn from a study of Ad26.COV2.S vaccination and SARS-CoV-2 variants. Study summary: Vaccine-arm donor from the placebo-controlled COV1001 Ad26.COV2.S trial. Dosing was one shot or two shots 56 days apart.

The ends were cut back, 5 bases at V and 5 bases at J, with 21 bases in the middle. The germline V gene has CDR1 SGHTA and CDR2 FQGNSA. This CDR3 comprises 16 residues. Produced via immunoSEQ multiplex PCR; TCRdb's table is partial and in-frame only. The sample holds roughly 350,000 clones, about 89% seen once. The sequencing here drew on peripheral blood, taken in a trial of Ad26.COV2.S vaccine versus placebo. The chain is built from TRBV7-2 and TRBJ2-5; tentatively, D is TRBD2 (6 bases). This sequence originates from a person between 18 and 60 years old who received the Ad26.COV2.S COVID-19 vaccine or a placebo. In nucleotides, the CDR3 is TGTGCCAGCAGCCCGCGCGGATCGACGGGGGTGGAGACCCAGTACTTC. Translating it yields CASSPRGSTGVETQYF.